This T cell receptor (beta chain) was sequenced during a study of regulatory T cells in long-lasting Graves disease. Arm-PCR of CDR3 regions and iRepertoire HTBI primers were used to build TCR beta libraries. TCRdb fed the multiplex PCR reads into MiXCR, producing one record per CDR3 protein. The table records more than 300,000 distinct CDR3 sequences, 15% to 20% of them present only once. The time point here: persistent/refractory GD, antithyroid drugs over 5 years with positive TRAb. Making the TCR library involved RNA that had been extracted from PBMCs. The CDR3 spans 17 residues. CDR1 and CDR2 from the germline V gene are DFQATT and SNEGSKA (reference sequence). Trimming removed 3 bases from V and 2 bases from J; junction bases left unmatched: 10. This clonotype was counted only a few times. The antigen remains undetermined. Findings of the study overall: Examination was confined to peripheral blood, excluding thyroid tissue.

Sequencing used peripheral blood mononuclear cells (PBMCs), obtained when the disease was refractory, from a patient treated with antithyroid drugs. The chain uses TRBV20-1 and TRBJ2-7, with TRBD2 matching over 13 bases. The sequence derives from a female donor with Graves disease. The CDR3 DNA sequence: TGCAGTGCTAGGCGGACTAGCGGGAGAATGCTAACCTACGAGCAGTACTTC. Translating gives CSARRTSGRMLTYEQYF.